Presented here are 32 T cell receptor beta chains from one specimen sequenced in a study of OX40 agonist ivuxolimab in advanced cancers. Libraries were made using the immunoSEQ multiplex PCR assay. What TCRdb holds here is the immuneACCESS table cut down to in-frame rearrangements. Part of the clones is not present; checked against another copy, under half of the missing clones reflect an unresolved V gene, and the others are unexplained. Present in this sample are 8,500 to 9,000 clones, 60% to 80% of which were seen just once. 27% of the sample is in the top ten clones. Source: CD4+ or CD8+ T cells sorted from blood, taken in a trial of the OX40 agonist ivuxolimab. All receptors come from an adult with an advanced solid tumor such as melanoma, head and neck, liver or kidney cancer.

The chain recombines TRBV12-2 with TRBJ2-7; the table names TRBD1, a call not compared with the DNA. TRBV12-2 is classified as a pseudogene. The CDR3 totals 15 residues. CDR3 nucleotide sequence: TGTGCAAGTCGCCCCGGGACAGGGGGCATGAACGAGCAGTACTTC. This gives the protein CASRPGTGGMNEQYF.

This clone was seen once. The J gene is TRBJ1-2, the V gene TRBV4-1, with 7 positions matching TRBD1. This CDR3 has 14 residues. After removal of 1 base from V and 8 bases from J, the junction contained 7 bases not matched to a gene. The germline CDR1 and CDR2 sequences are MGHRA and YSYEKL. CDR3 DNA: TGCGCCAGCAGCCAAGTGGAAGGGGGCGAGGGCTACACCTTC. This translates into CASSQVEGGEGYTF.

This clone came up once. The chain joins TRBV5-1 to TRBJ2-7, with a tentative D call TRBD2 (6 bases). V dropped 3 bases and J dropped 0 bases, with 10 bases sitting between them. This CDR3 is built from 14 residues. The germline gives CDR1 SGHRS, CDR2 YFSETQ. DNA for the CDR3: TGCGCCAGCAGCTCCGGGACTGGCTCCTACGAGCAGTACTTC. Translating gives CASSSGTGSYEQYF.

This clone showed up just a few times. The chain uses TRBV6-5 and TRBJ1-1; the D gene is possibly TRBD1 (5 bases). Germline V lookup: CDR1 MNHEY, CDR2 SVGAGI. V gave up 0 bases and J gave up 5 bases, with 10 bases separating them. The CDR3 runs to 14 residues. This CDR3 is CASSYSGGYTEAFF. The CDR3 nucleotides are TGTGCCAGCAGTTACTCCGGGGGTTATACTGAAGCTTTCTTT.

The chain couples TRBV12-2 to TRBJ1-1; the tabulated D call, TRBD1, remains unverified against the DNA. TRBV12-2 is a listed pseudogene. CDR3 length: 15 residues. The DNA of the CDR3 is TGTGCAAGTCGCTTAGCGGACAGGGGAGGCACTGAAGCTTTCTTT. Translating it yields CASRLADRGGTEAFF.

CDR3 coding DNA: TGTGCCAGCAGATCGGTGGGTGAAAAACTGTTTTTT. Translated: CASRSVGEKLFF. J is TRBJ1-4 and V is TRBV11-2, with no clear D. This CDR3 has 12 residues. Per germline, CDR1 SGHAT and CDR2 FQNNGV. V lost 6 bases and J lost 7, with 9 bases in between.

The J gene is TRBJ1-1, the V gene TRBV28; a weak D match, TRBD1 (5 bases). V lost 1 base to trimming and J lost 4 bases, with 13 bases between them. This CDR3 has 15 amino acids. Germline-derived CDR1 and CDR2 are MDHEN and SYDVKM. The CDR3 bases are TGTGCCAGCAGTTTATTGAGGGGCGCGTCCACTGAAGCTTTCTTT. Its translation: CASSLLRGASTEAFF. The full variable domain, completed using reference TRBV28 and TRBJ1-1, is DVKVTQSSRYLVKRTGEKVFLECVQDMDHENMFWYRQDPGLGLRLIYFSYDVKMKEKGDIPEGYSVSREKKERFSLILESASTNQTSMYLCASSLLRGASTEAFFGQGTRLTVV.

V is TRBV5-1 and J is TRBJ2-1; D possibly corresponds to TRBD2 (6 bases). Germline CDR1 reads SGHRS; CDR2 reads YFSETQ. The CDR3 sequence is 12 residues long. Deletions cut 2 bases from V and 10 bases from J, with 10 bases between. CDR3: CASSLLGLEQFF. The CDR3 bases are TGCGCCAGCAGCTTACTGGGACTGGAGCAGTTCTTC.

The gene calls are TRBV28 and TRBJ2-7; weak D call: TRBD1 (6 bases). Trimming shortened V by 6 bases and J by 4 bases, and 16 bases separated the two germline ends. Germline-derived CDR1 and CDR2 are MDHEN and SYDVKM. The CDR3 sequence is 14 residues long. The CDR3 DNA sequence: TGTGCCAGCAGCTACAGGGTTCCCCCTTACGAGCAGTACTTC. Its protein product is CASSYRVPPYEQYF. The full variable domain, in which reference TRBV28 and TRBJ2-7 provide the parts outside the CDR3, is DVKVTQSSRYLVKRTGEKVFLECVQDMDHENMFWYRQDPGLGLRLIYFSYDVKMKEKGDIPEGYSVSREKKERFSLILESASTNQTSMYLCASSYRVPPYEQYFGPGTRLTVT.

CDR3 region: CASSSPEEETQYF. As DNA, the CDR3 is TGTGCCAGCAGTTCCCCGGAAGAAGAGACCCAGTACTTC. This chain connects TRBV6-5 to TRBJ2-5; no definite D call. CDR3 size: 13 residues. Germline V gene data show CDR1 as MNHEY and CDR2 as SVGAGI. Between the trimmed V and J ends, which lost 4 bases and 3 bases, there was a span of 9 bases.

V usage is TRBV7-9 and J usage is TRBJ1-3; TRBD1 matches at 9 bases. V trimming: 6 bases; J trimming: 2 bases; junction bases outside the gene matches: 11. There are 17 residues in the CDR3. CDR1 and CDR2 from the germline V gene are SEHNR and FQNEAQ (reference sequence). The CDR3 reads CASSPGRRDRAGNTIYF. The CDR3 bases are TGTGCCAGCAGTCCAGGACGACGGGACAGGGCTGGAAACACCATATATTTT.

This chain joins TRBV7-9 and TRBJ1-2; D is possibly TRBD1 (5 bases). Deletions cut 5 bases from V and 6 bases from J, with 16 bases between. The CDR3 length is 14 residues. CDR1 and CDR2 (germline): SEHNR, FQNEAQ (reference sequence). The DNA for the CDR3 is TGTGCCAGCAGCCAAAATTCGGGACTGGATGGCTACACCTTC. Translated, it gives CASSQNSGLDGYTF.

V and J are TRBV5-1 and TRBJ2-3; no clear D. The CDR3 is 15 residues long. Trimming took off 5 bases at V and 0 bases at J, with 13 bases between the two ends. Looked up from germline, CDR1 is SGHRS and CDR2 is YFSETQ. The CDR3 bases are TGCGCCAGCAGGGTAAATCCTTCCAGCACAGATACGCAGTATTTT. Residues: CASRVNPSSTDTQYF.

The chain couples TRBV7-3 to TRBJ2-7; D possibly uses TRBD1 or TRBD2 (5 bases each). The CDR3 is 16 amino acids. The V end was cut by 5 bases, the J end by 2 bases, with 19 bases between. Per the germline V gene, CDR1 is SGHTA and CDR2 is FQGTGA. CDR3 residues: CASSESSERGAYEQYF. CDR3 DNA sequence: TGTGCCAGCAGCGAGAGTAGCGAGAGAGGGGCCTACGAGCAGTACTTC. The whole variable domain, remainder taken from reference TRBV7-3 and TRBJ2-7, is GAGVSQTPSNKVTEKGKYVELRCDPISGHTALYWYRQSLGQGPEFLIYFQGTGAADDSGLPNDRFFAVRPEGSVSTLKIQRTERGDSAVYLCASSESSERGAYEQYFGPGTRLTVT.

This rearrangement joins TRBV27 to TRBJ2-2; unclear D gene. Germline CDR1 is MNHEY and CDR2 is SMNVEV (reference sequence). Trimming shortened V by 2 bases and J by 5 bases, and 6 bases separated the two germline ends. The length of the CDR3 is 13 residues. The CDR3 DNA reads as TGTGCCAGCAGTTTAAGATCGACCGGGGAGCTGTTTTTT. It codes for CASSLRSTGELFF.

This clone appeared a few times. The genes are TRBV29-1 and TRBJ1-4, with TRBD1 matching over 12 bases. Germline CDR1 is SQVTM and CDR2 is ANQGSEA. The CDR3 length is 17 residues. V shed 5 bases and J 4 bases; nucleotides not matched to a gene: 11. The CDR3 is CSVFPGTGGVNNEKLFF. The CDR3 DNA is TGCAGCGTTTTTCCCGGGACAGGGGGCGTAAATAATGAAAAACTGTTTTTT. The variable domain in full, with the rest retrieved from reference TRBV29-1 and TRBJ1-4, is SAVISQKPSRDICQRGTSLTIQCQVDSQVTMMFWYRQQPGQSLTLIATANQGSEATYESGFVIDKFPISRPNLTFSTLTVSNMSPEDSSIYLCSVFPGTGGVNNEKLFFGSGTQLSVL.

This clone has a single count. The CDR3 is CASSLVGNTEAFF. The DNA for the CDR3 is TGTGCCAGCAGCTTAGTAGGGAACACTGAAGCTTTCTTT. The rearrangement joins TRBV7-8 to TRBJ1-1, with D uncertain. This CDR3 has 13 amino acids. V was cut by 1 base and J by 1 base, with 4 bases left in between. Germline loops: CDR1 SGHVS, CDR2 FQNEAQ.

This clone was detected a few times. The chain links TRBV28 to TRBJ2-7; 8 nucleotides agree with TRBD1. The V gene's germline CDR1 is MDHEN and CDR2 SYDVKM. CDR3 size: 14 residues. After removal of 7 bases from V and 4 bases from J, the junction contained 9 bases not matched to a gene. The CDR3 bases are TGTGCCAGCACCCTACAGGGGGATGTTTACGAGCAGTACTTC. Its translation is CASTLQGDVYEQYF.

The rearrangement joins TRBV4-3 to TRBJ2-2; D uncertain. The CDR3 consists of 16 residues. The germline V gene has CDR1 LGHNA and CDR2 YSLEER. The ends were cut back, 0 bases at V and 0 bases at J, with 8 bases in the middle. The CDR3 reads CASSQDPPTNTGELFF. The CDR3 DNA sequence: TGCGCCAGCAGCCAAGATCCCCCCACGAACACCGGGGAGCTGTTTTTT.

CDR3 sequence reads: CASSYSRSRASYGYTF. Written as DNA, the CDR3 is TGTGCCAGCAGTTACTCGAGGAGCAGGGCCTCCTATGGCTACACCTTC. J is TRBJ1-2 and V is TRBV6-6; D possibly corresponds to TRBD1 (5 bases). Germline V gives CDR1 MNHNY, CDR2 SVGAGI (reference sequence). The CDR3 totals 16 residues. Trimming removed 0 bases at V and 4 bases at J, with 15 bases between.

V and J are TRBV2 and TRBJ2-3; tentative D call: TRBD1 (6 bases). The CDR3 loop spans 14 amino acids. CDR1 and CDR2 from the germline V gene are SNHLY and FYNNEI. Trimming pared 7 bases from V and 3 bases from J, leaving 14 bases between. The DNA of the CDR3 is TGTGCCAGCAAGGGGGAATCATGGACAGATACGCAGTATTTT. It yields the protein CASKGESWTDTQYF. Full variable domain (rest looked up from reference TRBV2 and TRBJ2-3): EPEVTQTPSHQVTQMGQEVILRCVPISNHLYFYWYRQILGQKVEFLVSFYNNEISEKSEIFDDQFSVERPDGSNFTLKIRSTKLEDSAMYFCASKGESWTDTQYFGPGTRLTVL.

The rearrangement links TRBV15 to TRBJ2-7; D possibly corresponds to TRBD2 (6 bases). This CDR3 has 15 amino acids. Germline CDR1 LNHNV, CDR2 YYDKDF (reference sequence). V dropped 0 bases and J dropped 6 bases, with 15 bases sitting between them. CDR3: CATSRERTGVGEQYF. CDR3 DNA sequence: TGTGCCACCAGCAGAGAGAGGACGGGGGTCGGCGAGCAGTACTTC.

The genes are TRBV7-9 and TRBJ2-3; a weak D match, TRBD1 (6 bases). Trimming pared 4 bases from V and 4 bases from J, leaving 9 bases between. The germline V gene encodes CDR1 SEHNR and CDR2 FQNEAQ (reference sequence). CDR3 size: 13 residues. The CDR3 loop reads CASSSAGADTQYF. The CDR3 DNA reads as TGTGCCAGCAGCTCAGCAGGGGCAGATACGCAGTATTTT.

The chain links TRBV10-1 to TRBJ2-1; D may be TRBD2 (5 bases). The CDR3 sequence is 15 residues long. In germline, CDR1 is WNHNN, CDR2 SYGVQD (reference sequence). Trimming stripped 2 bases from V and 0 bases from J, with 8 bases between. CDR3 region: CASSERGSSYNEQFF. For the CDR3, the DNA is TGCGCCAGCAGTGAGCGGGGTAGCTCCTACAATGAGCAGTTCTTC.

This sequence joins TRBV27 and TRBJ2-1, with 10 bases aligning to TRBD1. Per the germline V gene, CDR1 is MNHEY and CDR2 is SMNVEV (reference sequence). The CDR3 covers 15 residues. V trimming: 3 bases; J trimming: 7 bases; junction bases outside the gene matches: 6. CDR3 in amino acids: CASSFRTGGRNEQFF. In DNA form, the CDR3 reads TGTGCCAGCAGTTTTAGGACAGGGGGTCGGAATGAGCAGTTCTTC.

The chain couples TRBV27 to TRBJ1-2; 8 nucleotides match TRBD1. The CDR3 consists of 12 residues. Unmatched junction bases numbered 4, after V lost 7 bases and J lost 6 bases. Germline CDR1 MNHEY, CDR2 SMNVEV (reference sequence). This CDR3 reads CASKAGGHGYTF. CDR3 DNA sequence: TGTGCCAGCAAGGCAGGGGGCCATGGCTACACCTTC.

This clone came up a few times. The chain is built from TRBV4-1 and TRBJ2-2; 8 nucleotides match TRBD2. Trimming cost V 8 bases and J 4 bases; bases outside gene matches: 15. The CDR3 covers 17 residues. Germline loops: CDR1 MGHRA, CDR2 YSYEKL. CDR3 sequence (DNA): TGCGCCAGCCGACTCACCCCCGGGACTAGGGCCACCGGGGAGCTGTTTTTT. This encodes CASRLTPGTRATGELFF.

The chain couples TRBV5-8 to TRBJ2-5, with D unresolved. V gave up 4 bases and J gave up 1 base, with 17 bases separating them. Germline loops: CDR1 SGHTS, CDR2 YDEGEE. The CDR3 is made up of 16 amino acids. The CDR3 loop reads CASSIYSGWGQETQYF. DNA of the CDR3: TGTGCCAGCAGCATTTACTCCGGTTGGGGCCAAGAGACCCAGTACTTC.

This chain links TRBV4-3 with TRBJ1-1; the match to TRBD1 covers 7 bases. The germline V gene has CDR1 LGHNA and CDR2 YSLEER. Trimming cost V 0 bases and J 5 bases; bases outside gene matches: 9. The CDR3 is 16 amino acids. The CDR3 sequence: CASSQDTGVRSTEAFF. Here the CDR3 DNA reads TGCGCCAGCAGCCAAGATACAGGGGTACGGTCGACTGAAGCTTTCTTT.

This clone was seen repeatedly, ten times or more. The chain is built from TRBV27 and TRBJ1-2; maybe TRBD1 (6 bases). CDR1 MNHEY and CDR2 SMNVEV come from the germline V gene (reference sequence). V lost 4 bases, J lost 4 bases, and 22 bases lay in between. This CDR3 region has 17 residues. The CDR3 coding sequence is TGTGCCAGCAGTTCATGGACCCCGGTGGAGGGGGTCTATGGCTACACCTTC. Amino acids: CASSSWTPVEGVYGYTF.

The V gene is TRBV18, the J gene TRBJ2-7; D might be TRBD1 (6 bases). The CDR3 sequence is 14 residues long. V lost 3 bases, J lost 4 bases, and 13 bases lay in between. Germline values: CDR1 KGHSH, CDR2 LQKENI. CDR3 protein: CASSPDSSGYEQYF. The DNA for the CDR3 is TGTGCCAGCTCACCGGACAGTTCAGGGTACGAGCAGTACTTC.

The CDR3 nucleotides are TGCGCCAGCAGCCAAGCGTGGGCGGGGGGATACGAGCAGTACTTC. Translating gives CASSQAWAGGYEQYF. V gene TRBV4-3 combines with J gene TRBJ2-7; TRBD2 aligns across 8 bases. The CDR3 runs 15 residues. With 1 base clipped from V and 4 bases from J, the junction kept 6 bases outside the gene matches. Looked up from germline, CDR1 is LGHNA and CDR2 is YSLEER.